These 31 T cell receptor beta chains came from one sample sequenced in a study of T cell responses to AZD1222 COVID-19 vaccine. This table comes from immunoSEQ multiplex PCR, and its TCRdb copy is limited to in-frame clones, with some not included. The sample has about 82,000 clones; 90% are singletons. Here the sequenced sample was peripheral blood, taken on day 0 of AZD1222 vaccination. Receptor source: an adult in good health.

The chain links TRBV6-5 to TRBJ1-3; tentatively, D is TRBD1 (6 bases). The ends were cut back, 6 bases at V and 3 bases at J, with 12 bases in the middle. The CDR3 consists of 14 residues. The V gene's germline CDR1 is MNHEY and CDR2 SVGAGI. CDR3 loop: CASSDRSDGNTIYF. The DNA for the CDR3 is TGTGCCAGCAGCGACAGGTCCGATGGAAACACCATATATTTT.

V and J are TRBV7-9 and TRBJ1-2; 8 positions agree with TRBD1. CDR1 and CDR2 from the germline V gene are SEHNR and FQNEAQ (reference sequence). The CDR3 has 17 amino acids. V was pared by 1 base and J by 8 bases, with 15 bases of the junction left unmatched. CDR3 region: CASSLDGSGGVHMGYTF. The CDR3 bases are TGTGCCAGCAGCTTAGACGGCTCAGGGGGCGTTCATATGGGCTACACCTTC.

This clone was observed once. The chain has TRBV15 and TRBJ1-3; tentatively, D is TRBD1 (6 bases). Trimming shortened V by 0 bases and J by 2 bases, and 14 bases separated the two germline ends. This CDR3 comprises 17 residues. Germline V CDR1 and CDR2: LNHNV, YYDKDF (reference sequence). The CDR3 loop reads CATSRDYGGATGNTIYF. Written as DNA, the CDR3 is TGTGCCACCAGCAGAGATTACGGGGGGGCGACTGGAAACACCATATATTTT.

V usage is TRBV28 and J usage is TRBJ1-6; D is possibly TRBD1 (6 bases). Germline CDR1 MDHEN, CDR2 SYDVKM. Trimming pared 3 bases from V and 6 bases from J, leaving 9 bases between. The CDR3 totals 14 residues. As DNA, the CDR3 is TGTGCCAGCAGTTTTAGGGGGATTAATTCACCCCTCCACTTT. Translating it yields CASSFRGINSPLHF.

The chain is built from TRBV3-1 (or the pseudogene TRBV3-2) and TRBJ2-1; D assignment may be TRBD1 or TRBD2 (6 bases each). This CDR3 contains 16 residues. The V and J ends lost 4 bases and 5 bases respectively, with 18 bases between them. Germline assignment: CDR1 LGHDT and CDR2 YNNKEL (reference sequence). In nucleotides, the CDR3 is TGTGCCAGCAGCCCACGAGAGGGGGGAATACACAATGAGCAGTTCTTC. Its protein is CASSPREGGIHNEQFF.

V is TRBV27 and J is TRBJ2-5, with a possible D match to TRBD2 (5 bases). V was trimmed by 2 bases and J by 9 bases, leaving 16 bases between them. CDR1 is MNHEY and CDR2 is SMNVEV in the germline V gene (reference sequence). CDR3 size: 14 residues. The CDR3 loop reads CASSLMGSGRAQYF. In nucleotides, the CDR3 is TGTGCCAGCAGTTTAATGGGCTCGGGAAGAGCCCAGTACTTC.

This chain joins TRBV10-3 and TRBJ1-1; 8 bases map to TRBD1. The V gene's germline CDR1 is ENHRY and CDR2 SYGVKD. This CDR3 region has 15 residues. The ends lost 10 bases at V and 1 base at J; junction bases unmatched: 11. In DNA, the CDR3 is TGTGCCACGCAAAGTCCCGGGACAGGGAACACTGAAGCTTTCTTT. Protein: CATQSPGTGNTEAFF.

This sequence joins TRBV2 and TRBJ1-5, with a weak D call TRBD1 (6 bases). Germline loops: CDR1 SNHLY, CDR2 FYNNEI. CDR3 length: 14 amino acids. Trimming removed 7 bases at V and 6 bases at J, with 16 bases between. The CDR3 spells CASTREGGGQPQHF. CDR3 nucleotides: TGTGCCAGCACCAGGGAGGGGGGCGGTCAGCCCCAGCATTTT.

The chain is built from TRBV9 and TRBJ1-3, with D possibly TRBD1 on 5 matching bases. Germline V gene sequence: CDR1 SGDLS, CDR2 YYNGEE. The germline V and J ends were trimmed by 3 bases and 4 bases, with 8 bases remaining between them. This CDR3 has 13 amino acids. CDR3 protein: CASSERGGNTIYF. DNA of the CDR3: TGTGCCAGCAGCGAACGGGGGGGAAACACCATATATTTT.

The CDR3 loop is CASSRGYPNSPLHF. The CDR3 DNA is TGTGCCAGCAGCCGGGGGTATCCAAATTCACCCCTCCACTTT. The chain uses TRBV6-5 and TRBJ1-6; TRBD1 is a possible D gene (5 bases). V was trimmed by 6 bases and J by 7 bases, leaving 13 bases between them. The CDR3 has 14 residues. CDR1 and CDR2 from the germline V gene are MNHEY and SVGAGI.

This clone was detected a few times. This rearrangement joins TRBV5-1 to TRBJ1-3; no firm D call. Germline loops: CDR1 SGHRS, CDR2 YFSETQ. This CDR3 has 15 amino acids. V lost 3 bases and J 0 bases, leaving 10 bases between the germline ends. The CDR3 coding sequence is TGCGCCAGCAGCTGGGAAACTGGCTCTGGAAACACCATATATTTT. Protein sequence: CASSWETGSGNTIYF.

This chain links TRBV7-6 with TRBJ2-7; 10 bases match TRBD1. Germline V gene lookup returns CDR1 SGHVS and CDR2 FNYEAQ. This CDR3 is built from 14 residues. Trimming took 5 bases from V and 6 from J; bases not matched to a gene: 7. The chain's CDR3 is CASSPYGTGVEQYF. In DNA form, the CDR3 reads TGTGCCAGCAGCCCGTACGGGACAGGGGTCGAGCAGTACTTC.

The chain carries TRBV2 and TRBJ2-3; D might be TRBD1 or TRBD2, each matching 5 bases. V was clipped by 0 bases and J by 2 bases, with 12 bases between them. This CDR3 has 16 residues. CDR1 and CDR2 (germline): SNHLY, FYNNEI. The CDR3 region is CASSEALGRNTDTQYF. The CDR3 DNA follows: TGTGCCAGCAGTGAAGCGCTGGGACGGAACACAGATACGCAGTATTTT.

This clone turned up a few times. The chain combines TRBV18 with TRBJ1-1; no reliable D call. V lost 0 bases to trimming and J lost 6 bases, with 8 bases between them. This CDR3 contains 13 residues. Per germline, CDR1 KGHSH and CDR2 LQKENI. The CDR3: CASSPPGSPEAFF. The CDR3 nucleotides read TGTGCCAGCTCACCACCGGGGAGCCCTGAAGCTTTCTTT.

The count of this clone is one. The chain is built from TRBV27 and TRBJ2-7; 10 bases line up with TRBD1. CDR1 is MNHEY and CDR2 is SMNVEV in the germline V gene (reference sequence). The CDR3 loop spans 13 amino acids. J was trimmed by 7 bases and V by 4 bases; bases with no gene match: 4. In nucleotides, the CDR3 is TGTGCCAGCAGTTCCAGGACAGGGGGTGAGCAGTACTTC. Its translation: CASSSRTGGEQYF.

The V and J genes are TRBV27 and TRBJ2-5, with TRBD2 as a possible D gene (6 bases). In germline, CDR1 is MNHEY, CDR2 SMNVEV (reference sequence). The CDR3 totals 15 residues. Between the trimmed V and J ends, which lost 8 bases and 7 bases, there was a span of 23 bases. The CDR3 here is CASQLLGTVSGTQYF. The CDR3 DNA reads as TGTGCCAGCCAATTATTGGGGACTGTGTCCGGGACCCAGTACTTC.

This clone was counted a few times. The J gene is TRBJ1-3, the V gene TRBV10-2; no reliable D call. CDR1 and CDR2 from the germline V gene are WSHSY and SAAADI. The CDR3 loop spans 15 amino acids. V lost 4 bases, J lost 0 bases, and 10 bases lay in between. The CDR3 nucleotides read TGCGCCAGCAGTGGGTCGGTGGCCTCTGGAAACACCATATATTTT. It specifies CASSGSVASGNTIYF.

J is TRBJ1-3 and V is TRBV19; unclear D gene. The CDR3 contains 15 residues. CDR1 LNHDA and CDR2 SQIVND come from the germline V gene (reference sequence). V was trimmed by 5 bases and J by 0 bases, leaving 11 bases between them. CDR3 loop: CASSGRFSSGNTIYF. In DNA, the CDR3 is TGTGCCAGTAGTGGCAGGTTTAGCTCTGGAAACACCATATATTTT. Full variable domain (missing parts from reference TRBV19 and TRBJ1-3): DGGITQSPKYLFRKEGQNVTLSCEQNLNHDAMYWYRQDPGQGLRLIYYSQIVNDFQKGDIAEGYSVSREKKESFPLTVTSAQKNPTAFYLCASSGRFSSGNTIYFGEGSWLTVV.

This rearrangement joins TRBV19 to TRBJ1-1; a weak D match, TRBD1 (6 bases). The CDR3 covers 18 residues. The germline V gene has CDR1 LNHDA and CDR2 SQIVND (reference sequence). Trimming took 6 bases from V and 0 from J, leaving 23 bases between them. CDR3 sequence reads: CASRNGGGWRPMNTEAFF. The DNA for the CDR3 is TGTGCCAGTAGAAATGGCGGGGGCTGGAGGCCCATGAACACTGAAGCTTTCTTT.

V and J are TRBV19 and TRBJ1-4; no firm D call. Germline lookup yields CDR1 LNHDA and CDR2 SQIVND (reference sequence). This CDR3 spans 13 amino acids. The V and J ends lost 3 bases and 8 bases respectively, with 10 bases between them. The CDR3 here is CASSIWTGEKLFF. In DNA, the CDR3 is TGTGCCAGTAGTATTTGGACGGGAGAAAAACTGTTTTTT.

This clone was detected only a few times. This sequence joins TRBV9 and TRBJ1-4; no definite D call. V was trimmed by 0 bases and J by 0 bases, leaving 6 bases between them. CDR3 length: 15 amino acids. The germline V gene has CDR1 SGDLS and CDR2 YYNGEE. The CDR3 loop is CASSVALATNEKLFF. DNA for the CDR3: TGTGCCAGCAGCGTAGCACTGGCAACTAATGAAAAACTGTTTTTT.

The chain joins TRBV6-2 or TRBV6-3 to TRBJ2-1, with a tentative D call TRBD2 (5 bases). CDR1 and CDR2 (germline): MNHEY, SVGEGT. The CDR3 consists of 12 residues. Trimming took off 0 bases at V and 11 bases at J, with 8 bases between the two ends. The CDR3 coding sequence is TGTGCCAGCAGTTACTCGGAGGATAAGCAGTTCTTC. This gives the protein CASSYSEDKQFF.

J is TRBJ1-5 and V is TRBV5-5, with D possibly matching TRBD1 (6 bases). The CDR3 length is 15 residues. Germline values: CDR1 SGHKS, CDR2 YYEKEE (reference sequence). V gave up 0 bases and J gave up 4 bases, with 11 bases separating them. The CDR3 sequence: CASSLGGGANQPQHF. The CDR3 DNA is TGTGCCAGCAGCTTGGGTGGGGGGGCGAATCAGCCCCAGCATTTT. Full variable domain (remainder filled in from reference TRBV5-5 and TRBJ1-5): DAGVTQSPTHLIKTRGQQVTLRCSPISGHKSVSWYQQVLGQGPQFIFQYYEKEERGRGNFPDRFSARQFPNYSSELNVNALLLGDSALYLCASSLGGGANQPQHFGDGTRLSIL.

This chain uses TRBV7-2 with TRBJ1-2; unclear D gene. The V end was cut by 0 bases, the J end by 3 bases, with 8 bases between. The CDR3 has 14 amino acids. Germline V gene sequence: CDR1 SGHTA, CDR2 FQGNSA. CDR3 nucleotide sequence: TGTGCCAGCAGCTTAGCCGGCAGCCACTATGGCTACACCTTC. This translates into CASSLAGSHYGYTF.

This clone was picked up one time. This sample includes further DNA sequences coding for the same CDR3. This chain joins TRBV2 and TRBJ1-1; D not certain. This CDR3 is built from 11 residues. V gave up 4 bases and J gave up 5 bases, with 5 bases separating them. Germline CDR1 is SNHLY and CDR2 is FYNNEI. The CDR3, as DNA: TGTGCCAGCAGTGTCGGTACTGAAGCTTTCTTT. It is translated as CASSVGTEAFF.

The rearrangement joins TRBV19 to TRBJ1-5; D is possibly TRBD1 (6 bases). Germline V CDR1 and CDR2: LNHDA, SQIVND (reference sequence). Trimming cost V 0 bases and J 4 bases, with 16 bases left between them. This CDR3 region has 17 residues. CDR3 coding DNA: TGTGCCAGTAGTATAGATCAGGTACAGGGTAGAAATCAGCCCCAGCATTTT. It is translated as CASSIDQVQGRNQPQHF. The full variable domain, completed using reference TRBV19 and TRBJ1-5, is DGGITQSPKYLFRKEGQNVTLSCEQNLNHDAMYWYRQDPGQGLRLIYYSQIVNDFQKGDIAEGYSVSREKKESFPLTVTSAQKNPTAFYLCASSIDQVQGRNQPQHFGDGTRLSIL.

This clone appeared once. The chain joins TRBV3-1 (or the pseudogene TRBV3-2) to TRBJ2-7; D perhaps matches TRBD1 (7 bases). Germline V gene data show CDR1 as LGHDT and CDR2 as YNNKEL (reference sequence). Between the trimmed V and J ends, which lost 5 bases and 4 bases, there was a span of 18 bases. This CDR3 has 15 amino acids. The CDR3 is CASSVRQGGFYEQYF. For the CDR3, the DNA is TGTGCCAGCAGCGTTAGACAGGGAGGTTTTTACGAGCAGTACTTC.

This clone was counted once. This sequence joins TRBV5-6 and TRBJ2-7, with D possibly being TRBD1 or TRBD2 (5 bases each). The V gene's germline CDR1 is SGHDT and CDR2 YYEEEE. The CDR3 consists of 12 residues. The V gene lost 2 bases and the J gene lost 5 bases, with 8 bases spanning the gap. The CDR3 DNA reads TGTGCCAGCAGCTTTGGGGGACACGAGCAGTACTTC. Its protein product is CASSFGGHEQYF.

The CDR3, as DNA: TGTGCCAGCAGTTTACTGGGGGCGCTTGGCGGGGGGACTCAGTACTTC. It codes for CASSLLGALGGGTQYF. The V gene is TRBV28, the J gene TRBJ2-7; 8 positions agree with TRBD2. CDR3 length equals 16 residues. Trimming at V came to 2 bases and at J to 10 bases, leaving 16 bases not matched to a gene. The germline gives CDR1 MDHEN, CDR2 SYDVKM.

The chain recombines TRBV5-1 with TRBJ1-5; no clear D gene. This CDR3 region has 13 residues. Germline values: CDR1 SGHRS, CDR2 YFSETQ. V was trimmed by 2 bases and J by 7 bases, leaving 10 bases between them. The CDR3 is CASSLKGGQPQHF. CDR3 nucleotide sequence: TGCGCCAGCAGCTTAAAGGGAGGCCAGCCCCAGCATTTT.

This clone was picked up a small number of times. J is TRBJ1-5 and V is TRBV10-3; 7 bases fit TRBD1. The J segment lost 4 bases and the V segment lost 7 bases, leaving 4 bases of the junction unmatched. The CDR3 is 13 amino acids. Germline lookup yields CDR1 ENHRY and CDR2 SYGVKD. The CDR3 here is CAIKTGLNQPQHF. CDR3 nucleotides: TGTGCCATCAAGACAGGGTTGAATCAGCCCCAGCATTTT.